This T cell receptor beta chain was retrieved from a study of blood T cell repertoires in COVID-19. Study as a whole: Italy, Spain and the United States were the sources of the convalescent and acute COVID-19 samples. Sample material is recorded as cDNA or gDNA derived from T cells, B-cell-depleted T cells, or PBMCs.

Per the authors' pipeline: Reference gene primers were amplified, and this amplification served to estimate nucleated cell counts. The assay was immunoSEQ multiplex PCR, and TCRdb's table has in-frame clones only and misses some. The DNA was the basis for D and trimming; V, J and clone size are from that table. The sample shows 25,000 to 30,000 clones, roughly 82% of them seen only once. The table lists this clone with a few counts. This CDR3 comprises 14 residues. V was shortened by 2 bases and J by 2 bases, with 10 bases between the two germline ends. The germline CDR1 and CDR2 sequences are MDHEN and SYDVKM.

Specimen: peripheral blood. This chain connects TRBV28 to TRBJ2-7; weak D call: TRBD2 (6 bases). This clonotype was obtained from a man older than 75 with active or convalescent COVID-19. The CDR3 reads CASSLKLATYEQYF. The CDR3 nucleotides read TGTGCCAGCAGTTTAAAGCTAGCGACCTACGAGCAGTACTTC.